This passage covers 24 T cell receptor beta chains from one sample sequenced in a study of early T cells in non-severe SARS-CoV-2 infection. From the 5' RACE reads, TCRdb called clonotypes with MiXCR, one entry per CDR3 protein. There are 95,000 to 110,000 distinct CDR3 sequences in the sample; around 10% occur only once, and 7.6% lies in the top ten. Sequencing used whole blood. These receptors came from an adult who was a healthcare worker with PCR-confirmed SARS-CoV-2 infection or an uninfected control (not recorded which).

This clonotype has ten or more counts. This chain joins TRBV10-3 and TRBJ2-7; D is possibly TRBD1 or TRBD2 (5 bases each). The V gene lost 4 bases and the J gene lost 4 bases, with 20 bases spanning the gap. CDR1 ENHRY and CDR2 SYGVKD come from the germline V gene. The CDR3 runs to 16 residues. Written as DNA, the CDR3 is TGTGCCATCAGTGCTCACTCAGGGAGAAGGGCTTACGAGCAGTACTTC. Protein product: CAISAHSGRRAYEQYF.

V gene TRBV28 combines with J gene TRBJ2-5, with D unclear. Germline-derived CDR1 and CDR2 are MDHEN and SYDVKM. The CDR3 extends over 14 amino acids. Trimming stripped 7 bases from V and 9 bases from J, with 21 bases between. The CDR3 region is CASTGSPNLKAQYF. The CDR3 DNA follows: TGTGCCAGCACCGGAAGCCCAAATCTTAAGGCCCAGTACTTC.

The V and J genes are TRBV12-3 or TRBV12-4 and TRBJ2-1; weak D call: TRBD2 (5 bases). The CDR3 covers 13 residues. V shed 2 bases and J shed 5 bases, with 7 bases lying between them. CDR3 sequence: CASSLYGDNEQFF. CDR3 DNA sequence: TGTGCCAGCAGTTTATACGGGGACAATGAGCAGTTCTTC.

Only a few counts were recorded for this clonotype. The CDR3 here is CASSPIPWGGVEETQYF. CDR3 nucleotide sequence: TGTGCCAGCAGTCCCATCCCCTGGGGCGGGGTCGAAGAGACCCAGTACTTC. The chain combines TRBV28 with TRBJ2-5; TRBD2 is a possible D gene (6 bases). This CDR3 has 17 residues. Germline V gives CDR1 MDHEN, CDR2 SYDVKM. Deletions cut 5 bases from V and 3 bases from J, with 22 bases between. The whole variable domain, remainder taken from reference TRBV28 and TRBJ2-5, is DVKVTQSSRYLVKRTGEKVFLECVQDMDHENMFWYRQDPGLGLRLIYFSYDVKMKEKGDIPEGYSVSREKKERFSLILESASTNQTSMYLCASSPIPWGGVEETQYFGPGTRLLVL.

This clonotype was counted many times. The J gene is TRBJ2-3, the V gene TRBV5-1; 12 nucleotides match TRBD2. Germline V CDR1 and CDR2: SGHRS, YFSETQ. The V segment lost 0 bases and the J segment 3 bases; nucleotides outside the gene matches: 2. The CDR3 runs to 16 residues. CDR3 sequence reads: CASSLVTSGRTDTQYF. DNA of the CDR3: TGCGCCAGCAGCTTGGTCACTAGCGGGAGGACAGATACGCAGTATTTT.

Ten or more counts support this clonotype. V usage is TRBV20-1 and J usage is TRBJ2-1, with D perhaps being TRBD1 or TRBD2 (5 bases each). Germline V gene sequence: CDR1 DFQATT, CDR2 SNEGSKA (reference sequence). V was trimmed by 0 bases and J by 0 bases, leaving 18 bases between them. The CDR3 length is 18 residues. This CDR3 reads CSARERGEPIPSYNEQFF. The CDR3 DNA follows: TGCAGTGCTAGAGAGAGAGGGGAACCTATCCCCTCCTACAATGAGCAGTTCTTC.

This clonotype has a handful of counts. The chain employs TRBV20-1 and TRBJ2-3, with 7 bases aligning to TRBD2. Germline CDR1 reads DFQATT; CDR2 reads SNEGSKA (reference sequence). Trimming cost V 7 bases and J 5 bases; bases outside gene matches: 12. This CDR3 contains 14 residues. CDR3 amino acids: CSEVAGPAGDTQYF. CDR3 nucleotides: TGCAGTGAAGTAGCGGGCCCCGCCGGAGATACGCAGTATTTT.

This clonotype appeared a few times. This rearrangement joins TRBV6-2 or TRBV6-3 to TRBJ2-1; D unresolved. The CDR3 totals 12 residues. Per the germline V gene, CDR1 is MNHEY and CDR2 is SVGEGT. Trimming cost V 0 bases and J 10 bases, with 7 bases left between them. The CDR3: CASSYSMHEQFF. The CDR3 DNA sequence: TGTGCCAGCAGTTACTCTATGCACGAGCAGTTCTTC.

This clonotype was counted at least ten times. The chain recombines TRBV20-1 with TRBJ2-1; D is unclear. The CDR3 extends over 10 amino acids. Germline lookup yields CDR1 DFQATT and CDR2 SNEGSKA (reference sequence). The V end lost 3 bases, the J end lost 3 bases, and 0 bases lay between the germline ends. The CDR3 nucleotides read TGCAGTGCTAGCTACAATGAGCAGTTCTTC. Translated: CSASYNEQFF.

This clonotype turned up a few times. V and J are TRBV19 and TRBJ1-5; 7 bases are shared with TRBD1. The CDR3 consists of 14 residues. CDR1 LNHDA and CDR2 SQIVND come from the germline V gene (reference sequence). Losses at the gene ends were 5 bases for V and 5 bases for J; bases not matched to a gene: 6. This CDR3 reads CASSAGQAHQPQHF. CDR3 DNA sequence: TGTGCCAGTAGTGCTGGACAGGCCCATCAGCCCCAGCATTTT.

The table lists this clonotype with a few counts. This rearrangement joins TRBV6-1 to TRBJ2-5; D is ambiguous. V was pared by 2 bases and J by 1 base, with 11 bases between. Germline CDR1 reads MNHNS; CDR2 reads SASEGT. The length of the CDR3 is 15 residues. CDR3 residues: CASSESLGLQETQYF. The CDR3 nucleotides read TGTGCCAGCAGTGAATCTTTGGGCCTCCAAGAGACCCAGTACTTC.

This clonotype was recorded at least ten times. V is TRBV7-8 and J is TRBJ2-7, with unresolved D. CDR1 SGHVS and CDR2 FQNEAQ come from the germline V gene. This CDR3 spans 12 amino acids. V was pared by 2 bases and J by 4 bases, with 6 bases between. CDR3 nucleotide sequence: TGTGCCAGCAGCTTAATCCTGTACGAGCAGTACTTC. This codes for CASSLILYEQYF.

This clonotype occurred a few times. V gene TRBV6-5 combines with J gene TRBJ2-4; D possibly corresponds to TRBD2 (5 bases). V gave up 6 bases and J gave up 2 bases, with 11 bases separating them. CDR1 is MNHEY, CDR2 SVGAGI, per germline. The CDR3 is made up of 14 amino acids. Here the CDR3 DNA reads TGTGCCAGCAGCGCCGACTACTCCAAAAACATTCAGTACTTC. This sequence encodes CASSADYSKNIQYF.

The table lists this clonotype with many counts. The rearrangement joins TRBV7-2 to TRBJ1-3; no clear D. This CDR3 has 15 amino acids. CDR1 is SGHTA and CDR2 is FQGNSA in the germline V gene. Trimming left V 2 bases short and J 0 bases short, with 8 bases between. Here the CDR3 reads CASSLLASSGNTIYF. CDR3 coding DNA: TGTGCCAGCAGCTTACTGGCGTCCTCTGGAAACACCATATATTTT.

CDR3 loop: CASSLLAGGTGELFF. The CDR3 bases are TGTGCCAGCAGCTTACTAGCGGGAGGAACCGGGGAGCTGTTTTTT. The chain employs TRBV11-2 and TRBJ2-2; the match to TRBD2 covers 11 bases. The V segment lost 2 bases and the J segment 5 bases; nucleotides outside the gene matches: 1. From germline, CDR1 is SGHAT and CDR2 FQNNGV. The CDR3 length is 15 residues.

This clonotype was seen at least ten times. The V and J genes are TRBV9 and TRBJ2-1; D uncertain. The V gene lost 4 bases and the J gene lost 4 bases, with 27 bases spanning the gap. CDR3 length: 19 residues. Germline loops: CDR1 SGDLS, CDR2 YYNGEE. The CDR3 spells CASSPHLSGRYGAYNEQFF. For the CDR3, the DNA is TGTGCCAGCAGCCCTCACCTCTCCGGGCGGTACGGCGCTTACAATGAGCAGTTCTTC.

In its sample, this clonotype was seen once. This may be a read error, as it is one base from a much larger clone. The chain uses TRBV7-7 and TRBJ2-1; tentatively, D is TRBD1 (5 bases). This CDR3 has 13 amino acids. CDR1 and CDR2 from the germline V gene are SSHAT and FNYEAQ (reference sequence). The CDR3 nucleotides are TGTGTCCGAGCTCAACAGGAATACAATGAGCAGTTCTTC. It codes for CVRAQQEYNEQFF. Drawing the rest from reference TRBV7-7 and TRBJ2-1, the complete variable domain is GAGVSQSPRYKVTKRGQDVTLRCDPISSHATLYWYQQALGQGPEFLTYFNYEAQPDKSGLPSDRFSAERPEGSISTLTIQRTEQRDSAMYRCVRAQQEYNEQFFGPGTRLTVL.

The table lists this clonotype with many counts. The rearrangement joins TRBV12-3 or TRBV12-4 to TRBJ2-7; 7 nucleotides match TRBD2. This CDR3 has 15 amino acids. Losses at the gene ends were 1 base for V and 1 base for J; bases not matched to a gene: 4. Written as DNA, the CDR3 is TGTGCCAGCAGTTTAGACGGCGGGAGATCCTACGAGCAGTACTTC. It yields the protein CASSLDGGRSYEQYF.

Ten or more counts support this clonotype. The J gene is TRBJ1-3, the V gene TRBV6-1; unclear D gene. This CDR3 has 14 residues. CDR1 is MNHNS and CDR2 is SASEGT in the germline V gene. Trimming shortened V by 0 bases and J by 3 bases, and 6 bases separated the two germline ends. CDR3 bases: TGTGCCAGCAGTGAAGCAGGGAGTGGAAACACCATATATTTT. Protein: CASSEAGSGNTIYF.

This clonotype has more than one count but fewer than ten. The chain joins TRBV12-3 or TRBV12-4 to TRBJ1-2, with 9 nucleotides matching TRBD1. The CDR3 extends over 16 amino acids. With 6 bases clipped from V and 4 bases from J, the junction kept 12 bases outside the gene matches. CDR3 loop: CASSLHRGPGPYGYTF. As DNA, the CDR3 is TGTGCCAGCAGCCTACACAGGGGGCCAGGTCCCTATGGCTACACCTTC.

This clonotype was picked up many times. The chain recombines TRBV12-3 or TRBV12-4 with TRBJ2-4; the D is unclear. The germline V and J ends were trimmed by 5 bases and 7 bases, with 15 bases remaining between them. CDR3 length: 14 amino acids. The CDR3 spells CASSPQSGKNIQYF. The CDR3 DNA reads as TGTGCCAGCAGTCCCCAGAGTGGCAAGAACATTCAGTACTTC.

The chain combines TRBV11-2 with TRBJ2-1; no definite D call. V lost 2 bases, J lost 15 bases, and 14 bases lay in between. CDR1 SGHAT and CDR2 FQNNGV come from the germline V gene. This CDR3 is 12 amino acids long. As DNA, the CDR3 is TGTGCCAGCAGCTTACTCCGGCAAGCCCCGTTCTTC. Translation gives CASSLLRQAPFF.

At least ten counts were recorded for this clonotype. This chain links TRBV6-2 or TRBV6-3 with TRBJ2-7; 10 bases are shared with TRBD1. This CDR3 has 16 residues. Germline assignment: CDR1 MNHEY and CDR2 SVGEGT. Trimming cost V 10 bases and J 2 bases; bases outside gene matches: 14. CDR3 region: CATRATGTGDPYEQYF. Written as DNA, the CDR3 is TGTGCCACCAGAGCTACCGGGACAGGGGACCCCTACGAGCAGTACTTC.

This clonotype occurred a few times. This chain uses TRBV15 with TRBJ2-3; 8 positions agree with TRBD2. The V and J ends lost 3 bases and 1 base, in that order; junction bases with no gene match: 6. The CDR3 runs 16 residues. The germline V gene encodes CDR1 LNHNV and CDR2 YYDKDF (reference sequence). CDR3: CATSRGSGAGTDTQYF. The CDR3 coding sequence is TGTGCCACCAGCAGGGGTAGCGGGGCTGGCACAGATACGCAGTATTTT.